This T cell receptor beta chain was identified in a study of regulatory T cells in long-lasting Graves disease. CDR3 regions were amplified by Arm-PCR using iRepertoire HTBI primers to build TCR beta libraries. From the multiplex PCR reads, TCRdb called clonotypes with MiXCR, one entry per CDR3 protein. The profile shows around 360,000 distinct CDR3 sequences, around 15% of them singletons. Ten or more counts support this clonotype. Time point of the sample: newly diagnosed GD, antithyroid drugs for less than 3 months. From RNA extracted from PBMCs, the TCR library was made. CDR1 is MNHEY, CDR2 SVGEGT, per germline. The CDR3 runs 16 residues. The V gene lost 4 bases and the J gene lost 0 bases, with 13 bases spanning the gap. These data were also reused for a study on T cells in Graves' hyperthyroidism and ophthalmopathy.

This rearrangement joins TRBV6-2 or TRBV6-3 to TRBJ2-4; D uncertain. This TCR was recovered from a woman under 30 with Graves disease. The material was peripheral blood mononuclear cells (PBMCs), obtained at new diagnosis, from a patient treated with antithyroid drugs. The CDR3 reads CASSLRRRLAKNIQYF. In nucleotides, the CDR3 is TGTGCCAGCAGTTTGCGGCGGAGACTAGCCAAAAACATTCAGTACTTC.